Listed below are T cell receptor beta chains from one sample, sequenced in a study of low-dose radiotherapy and immunotherapy resistance in tumors. TCRdb reprocessed the reads via MiXCR and lists one record per CDR3 protein. The table has 60,000 to 75,000 distinct CDR3 sequences, about 26% seen once. The specimen was PBMCs, collected before treatment. Receptors were obtained from a male donor with rectosigmoid adenocarcinoma. The conserved cysteine and the conserved F or W are not part of the CDR3 here.

V gene	CDR3 length	J gene	CDR3 protein
TRBV11-1	11	TRBJ1-2	ASSLWGGDGYT
TRBV18	12	TRBJ2-7	ASSPQGTPNEQY
TRBV30	13	TRBJ2-7	AWRSTGRSSYEQY
TRBV30	10	TRBJ2-7	AWSGGVYEQY
TRBV30	12	TRBJ1-6	AWSAGRGGLTLH
TRBV3-1	14	TRBJ2-2	ASREGQGGYTGELF
TRBV19	13	TRBJ2-3	ASSEGHPSTDTQY
TRBV3-1	12	TRBJ2-7	ASSQVGGRNEQY
TRBV4-3	13	TRBJ1-2	ASSQDMTDEYGYT
TRBV3-1	12	TRBJ2-3	ASTQTLPSDTQY
TRBV28	12	TRBJ1-2	ASSMTTSGLGYT
TRBV12-3/TRBV12-4	12	TRBJ1-1	ASSYSAADNEAF
TRBV7-2	14	TRBJ2-3	ASSSGTSGAGGTQY
TRBV19	15	TRBJ1-6	ASTFGTGGLGNSPLH
TRBV6-6	14	TRBJ1-2	ASSSYLQGMDYGYT
TRBV5-5	11	TRBJ2-5	ASSLSALETQY
TRBV28	15	TRBJ1-6	ASSSNAGRLSDSPLH
TRBV21-1	14	TRBJ2-7	ASSKGDRDRSYEQY
TRBV20-1	13	TRBJ2-2	SAPGQLKNTGELF
TRBV5-1	12	TRBJ2-1	ASSPRGDSNEQF
TRBV28	13	TRBJ2-1	ASSLPSGRGNEQF
TRBV12-3/TRBV12-4	11	TRBJ1-5	ASRRTGRQPQH
TRBV6-6	15	TRBJ2-6	ASSSPGLAGGANVLT
TRBV11-2	14	TRBJ1-1	ASSSILQGGGTEAF
TRBV4-2	13	TRBJ2-2	ASSQGGRDTGELF
TRBV30	11	TRBJ2-5	AWTRGSGETQY
TRBV6-6	12	TRBJ1-1	ASSYGSKNTEAF
TRBV6-5	12	TRBJ2-2	ASSYSGNTGELF
TRBV7-2	12	TRBJ1-6	ASSGQVSNSPLH
TRBV5-1	14	TRBJ2-7	ASSRSGQGGGDEQY
TRBV5-5	13	TRBJ1-2	ASSSGQGASGGYT
TRBV3-1	14	TRBJ2-7	ASSPIAGVSSYEQY
TRBV12-3/TRBV12-4	12	TRBJ2-3	ASSSWYETDTQY
TRBV4-2	13	TRBJ2-1	ASRSGLSSYNEQF
TRBV29-1	11	TRBJ2-3	SVGGGEGDTQY
TRBV12-3/TRBV12-4	15	TRBJ2-3	ASSPQRLAGGSNTQY
TRBV27	13	TRBJ2-3	ASSLMTYSTDTQY
TRBV28	13	TRBJ2-7	ASSPPGQGSREQY
TRBV12-3/TRBV12-4	12	TRBJ2-5	ASSLSSGGETQY
TRBV12-3/TRBV12-4	14	TRBJ2-4	ASSLIWDLAKNIQY
TRBV28	13	TRBJ1-6	ASSLPPTDNSPLH
TRBV19	12	TRBJ2-3	ASRLTLQVDTQY
TRBV6-5	14	TRBJ2-7	ASSSLASGVPYEQY
TRBV27	12	TRBJ2-3	ASSFSSGTDTQY
TRBV2	11	TRBJ1-5	ASTGTYSQPQH
TRBV2	11	TRBJ2-3	ASSRTLTDTQY
TRBV6-2/TRBV6-3	13	TRBJ2-1	ASSEWRDSYNEQF
TRBV7-2	13	TRBJ2-2	ASSLQPQVTGELF
TRBV6-6	11	TRBJ2-7	ASSYRGTYEQY
TRBV18	13	TRBJ2-1	ASSLDTGSYNEQF
TRBV28	9	TRBJ1-1	ASLDRGPAF
TRBV28	13	TRBJ2-3	ASSYTSGRTDTQY